This TCR beta chain was documented in a study of T cell responses to AZD1222 COVID-19 vaccine. The table came from immunoSEQ multiplex PCR; TCRdb's copy has only in-frame clones and leaves some out. The table records nearly 80,000 clones, 70% to 90% of them present only once. The length of the CDR3 is 14 residues. Germline V gene sequence: CDR1 WSHSY, CDR2 SAAADI. The V segment lost 6 bases and the J segment 6 bases; nucleotides outside the gene matches: 4. The clonotype comes from an adult in good health. The chain combines TRBV10-2 with TRBJ1-6; 8 bases map to TRBD1. The sequences come from peripheral blood, collected on day 0 of AZD1222 vaccination. CDR3 in amino acids: CASRLGQANSPLHF. The CDR3 region has the DNA TGCGCCAGCAGACTGGGACAGGCTAATTCACCCCTCCACTTT.